This T cell receptor (beta chain) was profiled in a study of OX40 agonist ivuxolimab in advanced cancers. The wider study: Intravenous ivuxolimab at 0.01 to 10 mg/kg was given to patients every 2 weeks. Enrollees could have had prior anti-PD-1, anti-PD-L1 or anti-CTLA-4 therapy, which around 40% had received.

This clone turned up a few times. Its matching antigen is unknown. General observations from the study: Low clonal expansion, among the lowest seen, marked partial responders at 0.1-3.0 mg/kg. Low levels of normalized T-cell clonal expansion also appeared in some nonresponders.

CDR3 length: 14 residues. The V gene's germline CDR1 is SGDLS and CDR2 YYNGEE. The V gene end was trimmed by 4 bases and the J gene end by 1 base; junction bases not matched to a gene: 5. TCRdb's table, derived via immunoSEQ multiplex PCR, lists solely in-frame clones and lacks some. Among roughly 92,000 clones listed, about 84% were seen once. Here the sequenced sample was CD4+ or CD8+ T cells sorted from blood, taken in a trial of the OX40 agonist ivuxolimab. The gene calls are TRBV9 and TRBJ2-7; TRBD1 matches at 7 bases. The origin of this receptor is an adult with an advanced solid tumor such as melanoma, head and neck, liver or kidney cancer. DNA of the CDR3: TGTGCCAGCAGCCCCTCGGGACAGTCCTACGAGCAGTACTTC. Its translation is CASSPSGQSYEQYF.